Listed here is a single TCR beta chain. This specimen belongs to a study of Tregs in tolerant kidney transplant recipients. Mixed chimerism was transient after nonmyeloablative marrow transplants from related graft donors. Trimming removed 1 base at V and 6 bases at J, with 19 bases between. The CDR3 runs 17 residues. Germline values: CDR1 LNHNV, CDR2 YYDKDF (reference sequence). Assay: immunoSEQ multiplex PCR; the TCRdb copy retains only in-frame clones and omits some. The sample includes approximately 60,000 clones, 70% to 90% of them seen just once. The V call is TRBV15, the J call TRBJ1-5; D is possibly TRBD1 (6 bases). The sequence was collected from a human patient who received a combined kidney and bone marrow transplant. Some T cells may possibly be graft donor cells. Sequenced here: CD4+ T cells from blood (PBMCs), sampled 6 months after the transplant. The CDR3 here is CATSRGGGVSPGQPQHF. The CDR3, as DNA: TGTGCCACCAGCAGAGGAGGGGGGGTGAGTCCTGGTCAGCCCCAGCATTTT.